This T cell receptor (beta chain) is from a study of radiotherapy plus CTLA-4 blockade in lung cancer. Turning to the study itself: In around 19% of patients, objective responses were seen; roughly 30% had disease control. General study results and limits: Among blood TCR repertoires after radiotherapy plus ipilimumab, tumor-derived clones expanded. Reports identified early blood T cell clone dynamics, with interferon-beta, as the best response predictor.

Details on this clone: Its matching antigen is unknown. The identical CDR3 is also encoded by other nucleotide sequences in the sample.

Only in-frame clones appear in the TCRdb table, and some are missing; sequencing was by immunoSEQ multiplex PCR. Among about 120,000 clones, 85% to 90% were seen once, and the ten largest hold just under 7%. Focal radiation plus CTLA-4 blockade with ipilimumab was given to patients with chemo-refractory metastatic non-small-cell lung cancer. The specimen was peripheral blood, collected from a patient treated with radiotherapy plus ipilimumab. This receptor was identified in a human donor with non-small cell lung cancer that progressed on radiotherapy plus ipilimumab.

The CDR3 protein is CASSLRGGETQYF. For the CDR3, the DNA is TGTGCCAGCAGCTTGCGGGGAGGGGAGACCCAGTACTTC. This sequence joins TRBV7-2 and TRBJ2-5; 7 bases agree with TRBD2. Germline loops: CDR1 SGHTA, CDR2 FQGNSA. This CDR3 is built from 13 residues. J was trimmed by 5 bases and V by 3 bases; bases with no gene match: 3.